This TCR beta chain comes out of a study of cytomegalovirus exposure and HLA in healthy donors. The CDR3 totals 16 residues. V was pared by 3 bases and J by 3 bases, with 5 bases of the junction left unmatched. The germline V gene has CDR1 MNHNS and CDR2 SASEGT. Donors counted as nominally healthy when sampled, yet unrecorded immune exposures were likely. Vbeta (60) and Jbeta (13) primers were used in the PCR. Sequencing was performed with immunoSEQ multiplex PCR; in TCRdb, only in-frame clones are kept and a portion is missing. Found here are more than 140,000 clones, approximately 80% of them singletons; the top ten hold more than 1.5%.

The chain has TRBV6-1 and TRBJ2-7; 13 bases map to TRBD2. The TCR comes from a woman in her 40s in good health and CMV-seronegative. Sequenced material: PBMCs. Written as DNA, the CDR3 is TGTGCCAGCAGTGAGAATCGACTAGCGGGGGGCTACGAGCAGTACTTC. This gives the protein CASSENRLAGGYEQYF.